The 5 T cell receptor beta chains reported below all come from one sample, sequenced in a study of CD8 T cells in ankylosing spondylitis. These TCRs are of unknown antigen specificity. TCRdb used MiXCR to reprocess the 5' RACE reads, holding one entry per CDR3 protein. The table has fewer than 650,000 distinct CDR3 sequences, about 13% seen once. Study outcomes and limitations: Several highly homologous variants formed a TCR beta motif that appeared characteristic of ankylosing spondylitis blood.

Sequencing was carried out using blood, either unsorted or a sorted T cell fraction (not recorded which). These receptors all come from a male donor with ankylosing spondylitis.

This sequence joins TRBV24-1 and TRBJ2-3; 12 positions agree with TRBD2. V shed 3 bases and J 4 bases; nucleotides not matched to a gene: 10. The CDR3 consists of 18 residues. Germline values: CDR1 KGHDR, CDR2 SFDVKD. The CDR3 DNA follows: TGTGCCACCAGTGATAAAGCGACTAGCGGGAGAGAGGCAGATACGCAGTATTTT. Protein sequence: CATSDKATSGREADTQYF.

This clonotype came up a few times. J is TRBJ2-4 and V is TRBV7-9; D gene uncertain. Trimming stripped 5 bases from V and 7 bases from J, with 18 bases between. This CDR3 comprises 15 residues. Germline-derived CDR1 and CDR2 are SEHNR and FQNEAQ (reference sequence). This chain's CDR3 is CASSLPTGQSNIQYF. CDR3 bases: TGTGCCAGCAGCCTACCTACTGGGCAGTCTAACATTCAGTACTTC.

This clonotype appeared a few times. The chain joins TRBV6-2 or TRBV6-3 to TRBJ2-7, with D maybe TRBD2 (5 bases). Germline V gives CDR1 MNHEY, CDR2 SVGEGT. V dropped 4 bases and J dropped 1 base, with 11 bases sitting between them. The CDR3 is 14 residues long. CDR3: CASSSGIGSYEQYF. The CDR3 DNA sequence: TGTGCCAGCAGTTCCGGGATAGGATCCTACGAGCAGTACTTC.

In this sample, this clonotype turned up a few times. This chain links TRBV12-3 or TRBV12-4 with TRBJ1-2; no firm D call. This CDR3 spans 14 amino acids. Trimming cost V 4 bases and J 2 bases, with 11 bases left between them. CDR3 in amino acids: CASSSRILNYGYTF. DNA for the CDR3: TGTGCCAGCAGTTCACGGATACTAAACTATGGCTACACCTTC.

In its sample, this clonotype was seen a few times. V is TRBV7-2 and J is TRBJ2-7; D remains unclear. V dropped 5 bases and J dropped 6 bases, with 11 bases sitting between them. Germline CDR1 and CDR2: SGHTA and FQGNSA. The CDR3 runs 12 residues. This CDR3 is CASSRYSGEQYF. Here the CDR3 DNA reads TGTGCCAGCAGCAGGTACTCCGGCGAGCAGTACTTC.